The rows below give T cell receptor beta chains drawn from one sample of a study of blood T cell repertoires in COVID-19. Here immunoSEQ multiplex PCR was the method, and the copy in TCRdb shows in-frame clones only, minus some. The table shows about 310,000 clones, with approximately 86% occurring only once. The sequenced material came from peripheral blood. The receptors derive from a man younger than 30 with active or convalescent COVID-19. Both conserved end residues are part of each CDR3. D genes are given only for firm matches. Rows may omit the clone size; those that give it use once, few, many or a size class.

size	J	D	length	V	CDR3	DNA
-	TRBJ2-1	TRBD1	14	TRBV7-3	CASSFGQGHNEQFF	TGTGCCAGCAGCTTTGGACAGGGGCACAATGAGCAGTTCTTC
-	TRBJ1-2	-	13	TRBV5-5	CASSPDFNYGYTF	TGTGCCAGCAGCCCGGACTTCAACTATGGCTACACCTTC
-	TRBJ2-5	-	15	TRBV5-1	CASRGGTASLETQYF	TGCGCCAGCAGAGGGGGGACAGCCAGTTTGGAGACCCAGTACTTC
-	TRBJ2-1	-	15	TRBV11-2	CASSLEGGSYNEQFF	TGTGCCAGCAGCTTAGAGGGAGGCTCCTACAATGAGCAGTTCTTC
once	TRBJ2-3	-	15	TRBV27	CASSLSGRGIDTQYF	TGTGCCAGCAGTTTATCGGGCAGGGGAATAGATACGCAGTATTTT
-	TRBJ1-1	-	17	TRBV25-1	CASSEYLWGAENTEAFF	TGTGCCAGCAGTGAATATCTTTGGGGCGCCGAGAACACTGAAGCTTTCTTT
-	TRBJ2-3	TRBD2	14	TRBV6-4	CARTTSRRTDTQYF	TGTGCCAGAACGACTAGCCGACGCACAGATACGCAGTATTTT
-	TRBJ2-2	TRBD1	17	TRBV4-1	CASSQAQGATGTGELFF	TGCGCCAGCAGCCAAGCACAGGGGGCGACGGGGACCGGGGAGCTGTTTTTT
-	TRBJ1-2	-	13	TRBV27	CATGGGGVYGYTF	TGTGCCACCGGAGGGGGGGGCGTCTATGGCTACACCTTC
-	TRBJ1-6	TRBD1	14	TRBV18	CASSRTGHNSPLHF	TGTGCCAGCTCTCGGACAGGGCATAATTCACCCCTCCACTTT
-	TRBJ1-1	-	14	TRBV6-5	CASTLTQMNTEAFF	TGTGCCAGCACCCTCACACAGATGAACACTGAAGCTTTCTTT
-	TRBJ2-5	TRBD1	16	TRBV5-1	CASSQGQPLTQETQYF	TGCGCCAGCAGCCAGGGACAGCCCCTTACCCAAGAGACCCAGTACTTC
-	TRBJ2-7	TRBD2	14	TRBV2	CASSDASGSYEQYF	TGTGCCAGCAGTGATGCTAGCGGTTCCTACGAGCAGTACTTC
-	TRBJ2-1	TRBD2	15	TRBV27	CASSLLAGSGNEQFF	TGTGCCAGCAGTTTACTAGCGGGGTCGGGCAATGAGCAGTTCTTC
-	TRBJ2-3	TRBD2	15	TRBV19	CASKEVGGSFDTQYF	TGTGCCAGTAAGGAGGTGGGGGGGAGTTTTGATACGCAGTATTTT
-	TRBJ1-2	-	13	TRBV12-3/TRBV12-4	CASTSREGNGYTF	TGTGCCAGCACATCAAGGGAGGGGAATGGCTACACCTTC
-	TRBJ1-1	TRBD1	17	TRBV27	CASSDGTGGGIVTEAFF	TGTGCCAGCAGTGACGGGACAGGGGGCGGGATTGTCACTGAAGCTTTCTTT
few	TRBJ1-1	TRBD1	15	TRBV5-1	CASSLPGTGGTEAFF	TGCGCCAGCAGCTTGCCCGGGACAGGGGGAACTGAAGCTTTCTTT
-	TRBJ2-1	TRBD2	14	TRBV27	CASSSGTSREEQFF	TGTGCCAGCAGTTCCGGGACTAGCAGAGAGGAGCAGTTCTTC
-	TRBJ1-2	-	15	TRBV24-1	CATSDSTELNYGYTF	TGTGCCACCAGTGATTCGACAGAGCTTAACTATGGCTACACCTTC
-	TRBJ2-2	TRBD1	13	TRBV12-3/TRBV12-4	CASRGQSRGELFF	TGTGCCAGCAGGGGACAGTCCCGCGGGGAGCTGTTTTTT
once	TRBJ1-1	TRBD1	14	TRBV10-1	CAIKDRGAGTEAFF	TGCGCCATAAAGGACAGGGGCGCAGGCACTGAAGCTTTCTTT
-	TRBJ2-7	-	12	TRBV19	CSRDRVWDEQYF	TGTTCTCGAGATCGGGTTTGGGACGAGCAGTACTTC
-	TRBJ2-7	-	14	TRBV13	CASSLAAVPHEQYF	TGTGCCAGCAGCTTAGCTGCGGTCCCCCACGAGCAGTACTTC
-	TRBJ1-5	-	13	TRBV7-3	CASSEGVGQPQHF	TGTGCCAGCAGCGAGGGTGTAGGTCAGCCCCAGCATTTT
-	TRBJ2-5	TRBD1	17	TRBV27	CASSFGDQGVKKETQYF	TGTGCCAGCAGTTTCGGGGACCAGGGGGTTAAAAAAGAGACCCAGTACTTC
-	TRBJ1-5	-	14	TRBV27	CASSFSGANQPQHF	TGTGCCAGCAGTTTCTCAGGGGCCAATCAGCCCCAGCATTTT